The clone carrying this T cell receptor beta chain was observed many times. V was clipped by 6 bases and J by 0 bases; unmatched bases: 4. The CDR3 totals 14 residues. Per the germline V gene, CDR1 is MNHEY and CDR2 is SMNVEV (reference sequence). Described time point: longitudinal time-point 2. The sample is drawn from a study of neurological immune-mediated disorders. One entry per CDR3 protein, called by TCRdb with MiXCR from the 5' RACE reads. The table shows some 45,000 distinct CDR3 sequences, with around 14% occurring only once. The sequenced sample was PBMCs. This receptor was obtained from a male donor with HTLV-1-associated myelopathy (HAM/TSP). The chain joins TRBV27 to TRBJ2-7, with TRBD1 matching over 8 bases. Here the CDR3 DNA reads TGTGCCAGCAGGCCGGGACAGGTCTCCTACGAGCAGTACTTC. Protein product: CASRPGQVSYEQYF.